The 22 T cell receptor beta chains below were found in one sample sequenced in a study of T cell repertoires in aging, cancer and after chemotherapy. Rearranged V-D-J TRB sequences were amplified with a mixed TRB-A/B primer pool. MiXCR, applied by TCRdb to the multiplex PCR reads, yields one record per CDR3 protein. The sample holds around 1,800 distinct CDR3 sequences, more than 25% seen once. TCR beta rearrangements were amplified from peripheral blood genomic DNA. What was sequenced was blood. The receptors originated from a human donor with a blood cancer.

This clonotype was seen a few times. The V and J genes are TRBV19 and TRBJ2-5; a weak D match, TRBD2 (5 bases). This CDR3 spans 13 amino acids. V gave up 3 bases and J gave up 9 bases, with 14 bases separating them. Germline V CDR1 and CDR2: LNHDA, SQIVND (reference sequence). CDR3 sequence reads: CASSIATPGAQYF. The CDR3 region has the DNA TGTGCCAGTAGTATTGCGACCCCCGGGGCCCAGTACTTC.

By share of the sample, this clonotype is medium-sized. V usage is TRBV30 and J usage is TRBJ1-2; perhaps TRBD1 as D (5 bases). The CDR3 contains 11 residues. The V end was cut by 5 bases, the J end by 4 bases, with 8 bases between. Germline V gives CDR1 GTSNPN, CDR2 SVGIG (reference sequence). CDR3 nucleotides: TGTGCCTGGGGACACCTCTATGGCTACACCTTC. It yields the protein CAWGHLYGYTF.

The gene calls are TRBV10-2 and TRBJ2-5, with 11 bases matching TRBD2. The CDR3 has 17 residues. Germline CDR1 WSHSY, CDR2 SAAADI. Losses at the gene ends were 6 bases for V and 5 bases for J; bases not matched to a gene: 14. The CDR3 sequence: CASSPIAGGPLGETQYF. CDR3 coding DNA: TGCGCCAGCAGCCCAATAGCGGGGGGGCCCTTGGGGGAGACCCAGTACTTC.

This chain joins TRBV29-1 and TRBJ2-7; 10 positions match TRBD2. Germline V gene data show CDR1 as SQVTM and CDR2 as ANQGSEA. The CDR3 is made up of 12 amino acids. Losses at the gene ends were 8 bases for V and 6 bases for J; bases not matched to a gene: 7. The chain's CDR3 is CSTLASGGEQYF. Written as DNA, the CDR3 is TGCAGCACGCTGGCTAGCGGGGGCGAGCAGTACTTC.

To note about this clonotype: Given a much more abundant clone one base away, this may be a read error. The chain couples TRBV12-3 or TRBV12-4 to TRBJ2-1; D is possibly TRBD2 (7 bases). There are 14 residues in the CDR3. Trimming left V 6 bases short and J 10 bases short, with 19 bases between. CDR3 in amino acids: CASSYEGGTYEQFF. DNA for the CDR3: TGTGCCAGCAGCTATGAGGGGGGGACCTACGAGCAGTTCTTC.

The chain recombines TRBV6-5 with TRBJ2-1; 9 positions agree with TRBD2. With 2 bases clipped from V and 8 bases from J, the junction kept 22 bases outside the gene matches. The CDR3 length is 20 residues. Germline CDR1 and CDR2: MNHEY and SVGAGI. The CDR3 protein is CASSYPGLAGSTPSRDEQFF. CDR3 DNA sequence: TGTGCCAGCAGTTACCCCGGGCTAGCGGGGAGCACTCCATCTAGGGATGAGCAGTTCTTC.

This clonotype is medium-sized. The chain couples TRBV6-5 to TRBJ1-5, with 9 bases lining up with TRBD1. This CDR3 is built from 13 residues. Trimming cost V 5 bases and J 7 bases; bases outside gene matches: 3. Germline V gene data show CDR1 as MNHEY and CDR2 as SVGAGI. Written as DNA, the CDR3 is TGTGCCAGCAGTCGGGACAGGGAACAGCCCCAGCATTTT. It encodes CASSRDREQPQHF.

V and J are TRBV20-1 and TRBJ2-1; D is possibly TRBD1 (5 bases). The CDR3 length is 14 residues. The V end lost 6 bases, the J end lost 5 bases, and 17 bases lay between the germline ends. Germline V lookup: CDR1 DFQATT, CDR2 SNEGSKA (reference sequence). The CDR3 DNA follows: TGCAGTGCAGAACCGATAGACAGCCACAATGAGCAGTTCTTC. It translates to CSAEPIDSHNEQFF.

This sequence joins TRBV27 and TRBJ1-4; D uncertain. Trimming removed 5 bases at V and 6 bases at J, with 13 bases between. Germline-derived CDR1 and CDR2 are MNHEY and SMNVEV (reference sequence). CDR3 length: 14 residues. The CDR3 DNA is TGTGCCAGCAGTGATTCGGCAAACGATGAAAAACTGTTTTTT. Protein sequence: CASSDSANDEKLFF.

The chain uses TRBV30 and TRBJ2-2; 11 nucleotides match TRBD2. The CDR3 contains 14 residues. The V gene end was trimmed by 5 bases and the J gene end by 4 bases; junction bases not matched to a gene: 3. Germline CDR1 and CDR2: GTSNPN and SVGIG (reference sequence). This CDR3 is CAWGGLAVTGELFF. CDR3 nucleotides: TGTGCCTGGGGGGGACTAGCGGTCACCGGGGAGCTGTTTTTT.

The chain employs TRBV20-1 and TRBJ2-7; TRBD1 matches 7 bases. The length of the CDR3 is 15 residues. Germline V gene lookup returns CDR1 DFQATT and CDR2 SNEGSKA (reference sequence). With 3 bases clipped from V and 3 bases from J, the junction kept 11 bases outside the gene matches. Here the CDR3 DNA reads TGCAGTGCTAGCCAAGATCCGGGACAGAACTACGAGCAGTACTTC. It encodes CSASQDPGQNYEQYF.

The chain couples TRBV10-2 to TRBJ2-1, with unresolved D. V was cut by 9 bases and J by 9 bases, with 18 bases left in between. The CDR3 consists of 13 residues. The V gene's germline CDR1 is WSHSY and CDR2 SAAADI. The CDR3 DNA reads as TGCGCCAGTGGACCAATGATGGGCCTTGAGCAGTTCTTC. Translation: CASGPMMGLEQFF.

The sample holds a few counts of this clonotype. The chain combines TRBV10-3 with TRBJ1-6; 7 bases agree with TRBD1. The trim removed 2 bases at V and 8 bases at J, leaving 6 bases unmatched. This CDR3 spans 15 amino acids. CDR1 is ENHRY and CDR2 is SYGVKD in the germline V gene. The CDR3 DNA reads TGTGCCATCAGTGAGGACCGGACAGGACATTCACCCCTCCACTTT. Its protein is CAISEDRTGHSPLHF.

This chain joins TRBV6-1 and TRBJ1-2; 7 bases are a match to TRBD1. CDR3 length: 14 residues. V trimming: 5 bases; J trimming: 6 bases; junction bases outside the gene matches: 9. Per the germline V gene, CDR1 is MNHNS and CDR2 is SASEGT. The CDR3 protein is CASSIQGVLDGYTF. CDR3 bases: TGTGCCAGCAGTATCCAGGGGGTGTTAGATGGCTACACCTTC.

On this clonotype: One end of the junction varies from germline; a read error may be responsible. The chain couples TRBV5-6 to TRBJ1-2; D may be TRBD1 (5 bases). This CDR3 is built from 12 residues. Germline V gives CDR1 SGHDT, CDR2 YYEEEE. CDR3 residues: CASSPYSGPVFF. The CDR3 DNA reads as TGTGCCAGCAGTCCCTACTCGGGGCCTGTCTTCTTC. The full variable domain, with the rest looked up from reference TRBV5-6 and TRBJ1-2, is DAGVTQSPTHLIKTRGQQVTLRCSPKSGHDTVSWYQQALGQGPQFIFQYYEEEERQRGNFPDRFSGHQFPNYSSELNVNALLLGDSALYLCASSPYSGPVFFGSGTRLTVV.

By share, this clonotype counts as medium-sized. V gene TRBV13 combines with J gene TRBJ2-1; D gene ambiguous. The length of the CDR3 is 16 residues. Trimming left V 2 bases short and J 0 bases short, with 11 bases between. Germline assignment: CDR1 PRHDT and CDR2 FYEKMQ (reference sequence). CDR3 protein: CASSLTLEGSYNEQFF. The CDR3 bases are TGTGCCAGCAGCTTAACCTTAGAAGGCTCCTACAATGAGCAGTTCTTC.

The chain joins TRBV6-6 to TRBJ2-2, with 7 bases fitting TRBD2. Germline V lookup: CDR1 MNHNY, CDR2 SVGAGI (reference sequence). The V and J ends lost 0 bases and 8 bases, in that order; junction bases with no gene match: 6. The CDR3 length is 15 residues. This CDR3 reads CASSYSGGRVGELFF. The CDR3 region has the DNA TGTGCCAGCAGTTACTCGGGGGGGAGGGTAGGGGAGCTGTTTTTT.

Judged by abundance, this clonotype is large. V is TRBV6-5 and J is TRBJ2-7; D is possibly TRBD1 or TRBD2 (5 bases each). Germline CDR1 and CDR2: MNHEY and SVGAGI. The CDR3 consists of 13 residues. The germline V and J ends were trimmed by 6 bases and 2 bases, with 11 bases remaining between them. The DNA for the CDR3 is TGTGCCAGCAGGAGGGGCACAACCTACGAGCAGTACTTC. Translating it yields CASRRGTTYEQYF.

This clonotype appeared once. This chain connects TRBV7-6 to TRBJ2-1, with 9 positions matching TRBD1. This CDR3 region has 18 residues. V was clipped by 1 base and J by 8 bases; unmatched bases: 15. CDR1 and CDR2 from the germline V gene are SGHVS and FNYEAQ. In DNA form, the CDR3 reads TGTGCCAGCAGCTTAGGCTGTTGGGGGACAGGGTCTTACGATGAGCAGTTCTTC. Encoded protein: CASSLGCWGTGSYDEQFF.

Details on this clonotype: A read error may be the cause here, since a much bigger clone is one base away. J is TRBJ2-2 and V is TRBV5-4; TRBD1 matches 7 bases. Germline CDR1 is SGHNT and CDR2 is YYREEE (reference sequence). This CDR3 has 13 amino acids. The junction had 6 bases not matched to a gene; V was cut back by 10 bases and J by 3 bases. This chain's CDR3 is CALTGWDTGELFF. CDR3 DNA sequence: TGTGCCTTGACAGGGTGGGACACCGGGGAGCTGTTTTTT. Using reference TRBV5-4 and TRBJ2-2 for the parts outside the CDR3, the full variable domain is ETGVTQSPTHLIKTRGQQVTLRCSSQSGHNTVSWYQQALGQGPQFIFQYYREEENGRGNFPPRFSGLQFPNYSSELNVNALELDDSALYLCALTGWDTGELFFGEGSRLTVL.

On this clonotype itself: This clone may be a read error of a much larger clone one base away. This rearrangement joins TRBV20-1 to TRBJ1-1, with TRBD1 as a possible D gene (6 bases). CDR1 is DFQATT, CDR2 SNEGSKA, per germline (reference sequence). CDR3 size: 15 residues. The CDR3 DNA reads as TGCAGTGCTAGAGATCTGGACAGCCCGAACACTAAAGCTTTCTTT. This translates into CSARDLDSPNTKAFF.

The chain carries TRBV5-6 and TRBJ1-1, with a possible D match to TRBD1 (5 bases). The germline gives CDR1 SGHDT, CDR2 YYEEEE. This CDR3 is 14 amino acids long. Trimming pared 4 bases from V and 6 bases from J, leaving 16 bases between. CDR3 sequence: CASSLRGGSPEAFF. CDR3 in DNA: TGTGCCAGCAGCCTCCGGGGGGGGAGTCCTGAAGCTTTCTTT.